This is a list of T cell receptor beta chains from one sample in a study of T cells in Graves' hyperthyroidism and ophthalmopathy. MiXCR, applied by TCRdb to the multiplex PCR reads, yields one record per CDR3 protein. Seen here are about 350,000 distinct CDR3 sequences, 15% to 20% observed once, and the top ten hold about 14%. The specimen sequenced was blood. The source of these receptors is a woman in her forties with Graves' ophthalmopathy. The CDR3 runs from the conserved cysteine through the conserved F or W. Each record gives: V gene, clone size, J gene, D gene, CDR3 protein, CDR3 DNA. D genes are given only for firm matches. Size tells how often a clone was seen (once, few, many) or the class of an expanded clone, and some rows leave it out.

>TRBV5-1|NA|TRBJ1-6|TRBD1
CASSWTGTEDSPLHF
TGCGCCAGCAGCTGGACCGGGACAGAAGATTCACCCCTCCACTTT
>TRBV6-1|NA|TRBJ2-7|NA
CASRIGGPYEQYF
TGTGCCAGCAGGATCGGGGGACCCTACGAGCAGTACTTC
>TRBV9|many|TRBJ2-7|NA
CASSATGTPASYEQYF
TGTGCCAGCAGCGCAACCGGGACACCTGCCTCCTACGAGCAGTACTTC
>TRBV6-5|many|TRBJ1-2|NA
CASGSLANYGYTF
TGTGCCAGCGGATCACTAGCTAACTATGGCTACACCTTC
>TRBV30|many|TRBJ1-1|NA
CAWIPRRRPGEAFF
TGTGCCTGGATCCCAAGGCGAAGGCCCGGTGAAGCTTTCTTT
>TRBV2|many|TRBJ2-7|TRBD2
CASSEREPSYEQYF
TGTGCCAGCAGTGAGCGGGAGCCCTCCTACGAGCAGTACTTC
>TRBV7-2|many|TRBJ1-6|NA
CASSLAPLNSPLHF
TGTGCCAGCAGCTTAGCGCCCTTGAATTCACCCCTCCACTTT
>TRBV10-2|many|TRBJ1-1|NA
CASSEVGRTEAFF
TGCGCCAGCAGTGAGGTGGGTAGGACTGAAGCTTTCTTT
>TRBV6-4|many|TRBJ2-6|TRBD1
CASSDDRGLILSGANVLTF
TGTGCCAGCAGTGACGACAGGGGGCTTATTCTCTCTGGGGCCAACGTCCTGACTTTC
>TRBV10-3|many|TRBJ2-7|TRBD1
CAITKTGEAYEQYF
TGTGCCATCACCAAGACAGGGGAGGCCTACGAGCAGTACTTC
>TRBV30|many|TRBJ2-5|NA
CAWSRGRPGYQETQYF
TGTGCCTGGAGTAGAGGGAGGCCGGGGTACCAAGAGACCCAGTACTTC
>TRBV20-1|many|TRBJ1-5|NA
CSAGRGWVNNQPQHF
TGCAGTGCTGGAAGGGGGTGGGTTAACAATCAGCCCCAGCATTTT
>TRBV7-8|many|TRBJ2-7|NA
CASSLAGKSSYEQYF
TGTGCCAGCAGCTTAGCGGGGAAAAGCTCCTACGAGCAGTACTTC
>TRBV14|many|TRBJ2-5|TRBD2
CASSQELATSGQETQYF
TGTGCCAGCAGCCAAGAACTCGCCACTAGCGGACAAGAGACCCAGTACTTC
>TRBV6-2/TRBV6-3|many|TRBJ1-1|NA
CASSYSATNTEAFF
TGTGCCAGCAGTTACTCGGCCACGAACACTGAAGCTTTCTTT
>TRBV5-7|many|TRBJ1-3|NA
CASSFGKGLAGNTIYF
TGTGCCAGCAGCTTTGGAAAGGGTTTGGCTGGAAACACCATATATTTT
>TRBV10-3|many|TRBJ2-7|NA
CAISDVSYEQYF
TGTGCCATCAGTGATGTATCCTACGAGCAGTACTTC
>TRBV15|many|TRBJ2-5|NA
CATSRAETQYF
TGTGCCACCAGCAGAGCAGAGACCCAGTACTTC
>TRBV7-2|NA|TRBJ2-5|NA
CASSLVWRNQETQYF
TGTGCCAGCAGCTTAGTTTGGCGGAATCAAGAGACCCAGTACTTC
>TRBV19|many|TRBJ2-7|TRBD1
CASIPTGNYEQYF
TGTGCCAGTATCCCGACAGGGAACTACGAGCAGTACTTC
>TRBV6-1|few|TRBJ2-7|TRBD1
CASTGTGSVEQYF
TGTGCCAGCACAGGGACAGGGTCCGTCGAGCAGTACTTC
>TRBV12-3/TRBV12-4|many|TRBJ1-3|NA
CASSQSGNTIYF
TGTGCCAGCAGTCAAAGTGGAAACACCATATATTTT
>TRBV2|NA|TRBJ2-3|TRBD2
CASSGNVGGTSGRLGTQYF
TGTGCCAGCAGTGGAAATGTCGGGGGAACTAGCGGGAGGTTGGGTACGCAGTATTTT
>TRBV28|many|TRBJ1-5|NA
CASNVVGFNQPQHF
TGTGCCAGCAATGTAGTAGGTTTCAATCAGCCCCAGCATTTT
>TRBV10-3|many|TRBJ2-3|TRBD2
CANQRGTSTDTQYF
TGTGCCAACCAGCGGGGCACTAGCACAGATACGCAGTATTTT
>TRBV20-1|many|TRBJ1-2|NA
CSARSQGGEEFYGYTF
TGCAGTGCTAGATCGCAAGGTGGGGAAGAATTCTATGGCTACACCTTC
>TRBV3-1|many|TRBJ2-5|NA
CASSQVRASGETQYF
TGTGCCAGCAGCCAAGTTCGCGCGTCGGGGGAGACCCAGTACTTC
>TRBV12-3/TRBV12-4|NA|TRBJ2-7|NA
CASSPPTEVQYF
TGTGCCAGCAGTCCCCCGACGGAGGTGCAGTACTTC
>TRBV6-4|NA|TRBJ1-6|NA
CASGKGNSPLHF
TGTGCCAGCGGGAAAGGGAATTCACCCCTCCACTTT
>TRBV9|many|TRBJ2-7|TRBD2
CASSVSSSGTFYEQYF
TGTGCCAGCAGCGTAAGCTCTAGCGGGACCTTCTACGAGCAGTACTTC
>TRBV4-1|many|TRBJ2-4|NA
CASSQSSEGGDIQYF
TGCGCCAGCAGCCAGAGTTCTGAGGGTGGCGACATTCAGTACTTC